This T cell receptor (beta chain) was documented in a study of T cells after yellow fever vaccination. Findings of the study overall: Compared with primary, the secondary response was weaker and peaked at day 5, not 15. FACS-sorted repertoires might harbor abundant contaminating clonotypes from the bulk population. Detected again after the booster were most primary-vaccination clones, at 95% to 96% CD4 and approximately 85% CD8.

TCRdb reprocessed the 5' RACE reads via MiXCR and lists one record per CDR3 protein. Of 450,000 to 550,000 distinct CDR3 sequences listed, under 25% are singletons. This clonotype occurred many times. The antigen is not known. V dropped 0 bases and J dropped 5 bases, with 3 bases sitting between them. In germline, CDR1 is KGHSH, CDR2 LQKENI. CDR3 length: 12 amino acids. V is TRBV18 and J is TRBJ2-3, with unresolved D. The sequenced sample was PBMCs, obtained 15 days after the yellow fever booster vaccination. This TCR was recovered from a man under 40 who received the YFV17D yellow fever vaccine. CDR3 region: CASSPPGDTQYF. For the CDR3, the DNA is TGTGCCAGCTCACCACCTGGAGATACGCAGTATTTT.